This is a list of T cell receptor beta chains from one sample in a study of memory CD4+ T cells and cytomegalovirus serostatus. Clones were read by immunoSEQ multiplex PCR, and TCRdb kept only the in-frame ones, dropping some. The data contain tens of thousands of clones, around 79% of them singletons. The specimen sequenced was memory CD4+ T cells from blood. Source of these receptors: an adult in good health and CMV-seronegative. Both conserved end residues are part of each CDR3. The D gene is left open where the match is weak. A clone size is listed for some rows: how often the clone was seen (once, few, many), or a class if it is expanded.

-,TRBV6-6,TRBJ1-2,-,CASSFGQELGYTF,TGTGCCAGCAGTTTCGGGCAGGAGCTTGGCTACACCTTC
few,TRBV30,TRBJ1-1,TRBD1,CAWSVTGTAPTEAFF,TGTGCCTGGAGTGTCACCGGGACAGCCCCCACTGAAGCTTTCTTT
-,TRBV4-3,TRBJ2-5,TRBD2,CASSQDSGRGGRETQYF,TGCGCCAGCAGCCAAGATTCCGGTCGGGGGGGCCGGGAGACCCAGTACTTC
-,TRBV19,TRBJ2-7,TRBD1,CASSYDRGLKYEQYF,TGTGCCAGTAGCTACGACAGGGGGCTAAAGTACGAGCAGTACTTC
-,TRBV7-2,TRBJ1-3,-,CASSLGGRGFGNTIYF,TGTGCCAGCAGCTTAGGTGGCAGGGGCTTTGGAAACACCATATATTTT
-,TRBV12-5,TRBJ1-4,-,CASGMTGNEKLFF,TGTGCTAGTGGCATGACAGGAAATGAAAAACTGTTTTTT
-,TRBV6-6,TRBJ2-7,-,CASSYGTGGESYEQYF,TGTGCCAGCAGTTACGGAACTGGTGGGGAGTCCTACGAGCAGTACTTC
few,TRBV29-1,TRBJ2-1,-,CSVDRGDEQFF,TGCAGCGTTGACAGGGGTGATGAGCAGTTCTTC
-,TRBV4-3,TRBJ2-1,-,CASREESGSGEQFF,TGCGCCAGCAGGGAAGAATCGGGGAGCGGTGAGCAGTTCTTC
-,TRBV5-8,TRBJ1-4,TRBD1,CASSLDYGQGAGKLFF,TGTGCCAGCAGCTTGGACTATGGACAGGGGGCTGGAAAACTGTTTTTT
-,TRBV6-5,TRBJ1-3,-,CASSYLAEGNTIYF,TGTGCCAGCAGTTACTTGGCAGAAGGAAACACCATATATTTT
-,TRBV30,TRBJ1-1,-,CACQGNTEAFF,TGTGCCTGCCAGGGTAACACTGAAGCTTTCTTT
few,TRBV7-9,TRBJ2-7,TRBD1,CASSLTGKVYEQYF,TGTGCCAGCAGCTTGACAGGGAAAGTCTACGAGCAGTACTTC
-,TRBV6-1,TRBJ1-5,TRBD1,CASRGRQGGQPQHF,TGTGCCAGCAGGGGTAGACAGGGAGGTCAGCCCCAGCATTTT
-,TRBV9,TRBJ1-3,-,CASSASIGNTIYF,TGTGCCAGCAGCGCTTCTATTGGAAACACCATATATTTT
-,TRBV5-1,TRBJ1-1,TRBD1,CASSATGQGATEAFF,TGCGCCAGCAGCGCTACGGGACAGGGGGCCACTGAAGCTTTCTTT
-,TRBV7-2,TRBJ2-4,-,CASSFKKASIQYF,TGTGCCAGCAGCTTTAAAAAAGCGAGCATTCAGTACTTC
-,TRBV4-2,TRBJ2-3,-,CASSQVESSADTQYF,TGTGCCAGCAGCCAAGTTGAAAGCTCGGCAGATACGCAGTATTTT
-,TRBV29-1,TRBJ1-2,-,CSAELTRGGYGYTF,TGCAGCGCCGAGCTAACCAGGGGAGGCTATGGCTACACCTTC